This T cell receptor (beta chain) was sequenced during a study of CD8 T cells in Susac syndrome. TCR beta from blood CD8+ and CD4+ T cells was sequenced. RNA amounts of about 0.5 to 1 ug underwent reverse transcription with random hexamers. The TCR beta CDR3 was amplified by immunoSEQ multiplex PCR across 54 Vbeta, 13 Jbeta. TCRdb recomputed calls from the immunoSEQ multiplex PCR reads with MiXCR, one row per CDR3 protein. Of 110,000 or so distinct CDR3 sequences in the sample, more than 85% were seen once. The CDR3 is 16 amino acids. The germline V gene encodes CDR1 SGDLS and CDR2 YYNGEE. Trimming cost V 3 bases and J 1 base; bases outside gene matches: 2.

Material: CD4+ T cells from PBMCs. V gene TRBV9 combines with J gene TRBJ2-5, with 14 bases fitting TRBD2. The clonotype originates from a human donor with multiple sclerosis. CDR3 coding DNA: TGTGCCAGCAGCGGGACTAGCGGGGGGATCCAAGAGACCCAGTACTTC. As protein: CASSGTSGGIQETQYF.